The entry below describes one T cell receptor beta chain. No antigen is known for it. These data are taken from a study of shared clonotypes between healthy human individuals. Study outcomes and limitations: Clonotypes that were shared across a handful of donors made up roughly 5% of naive CD4 clonotypes.

The data were produced by immunoSEQ multiplex PCR, yet TCRdb's version contains in-frame clones alone and is incomplete. Of roughly 1 million clones listed, around 74% are singletons. Germline-derived CDR1 and CDR2 are MNHNS and SASEGT. The CDR3 covers 18 residues. Trimming shortened V by 0 bases and J by 4 bases, and 19 bases separated the two germline ends. The V call is TRBV6-1, the J call TRBJ2-1; perhaps TRBD2 as D (6 bases). Sequencing input: memory CD4+ T cells sorted from blood. The sample's subset: CD45RA-negative fraction. The sequence derives from a man aged 18 to 35 in good health. The CDR3 DNA follows: TGTGCCAGCAGTGAAGCGGGGGGAGGCCACCGTTTATACAATGAGCAGTTCTTC. Translated, it gives CASSEAGGGHRLYNEQFF.